The clone carrying this T cell receptor (beta chain) was recorded at least ten times. Its antigen is unknown. For TCR beta, libraries came from iRepertoire HTBI primers and Arm-PCR of CDR3 regions. TCRdb re-analysed the multiplex PCR reads in MiXCR, keeping a single row per CDR3 protein. The table lists over 350,000 distinct CDR3 sequences, about 15% of them singletons. The CDR3 is made up of 14 amino acids. V was cut by 4 bases and J by 2 bases, with 13 bases left in between. Germline V lookup: CDR1 GTSNPN, CDR2 SVGIG (reference sequence). This specimen comes from a study of regulatory T cells in long-lasting Graves disease. Study information: Those Graves' patients who were newly diagnosed had been on antithyroid drugs under 3 months. Study findings and constraints: Analysis covered peripheral blood alone, not thyroid tissue. Favored gene segments in persistent disease were TRBV28, TRBJ1-2 and TRBJ2-5.

Time point described: newly diagnosed GD, antithyroid drugs for less than 3 months. After RNA was extracted from PBMCs, the TCR library was made from it. The same data also contributed to another study, on T cells in Graves' hyperthyroidism and ophthalmopathy. That publication notes: Patients were excluded because of uncontrolled infection, other autoimmune disease, pregnancy or lactation.

The specimen comprised peripheral blood mononuclear cells (PBMCs), sampled at new diagnosis, from a patient treated with antithyroid drugs. The chain couples TRBV30 to TRBJ2-3; no definite D call. The TCR originated in a woman between 35 and 50 years old with Graves disease. The CDR3 sequence: CAWISGDHTDTQYF. For the CDR3, the DNA is TGTGCCTGGATCTCTGGAGACCACACAGATACGCAGTATTTT.